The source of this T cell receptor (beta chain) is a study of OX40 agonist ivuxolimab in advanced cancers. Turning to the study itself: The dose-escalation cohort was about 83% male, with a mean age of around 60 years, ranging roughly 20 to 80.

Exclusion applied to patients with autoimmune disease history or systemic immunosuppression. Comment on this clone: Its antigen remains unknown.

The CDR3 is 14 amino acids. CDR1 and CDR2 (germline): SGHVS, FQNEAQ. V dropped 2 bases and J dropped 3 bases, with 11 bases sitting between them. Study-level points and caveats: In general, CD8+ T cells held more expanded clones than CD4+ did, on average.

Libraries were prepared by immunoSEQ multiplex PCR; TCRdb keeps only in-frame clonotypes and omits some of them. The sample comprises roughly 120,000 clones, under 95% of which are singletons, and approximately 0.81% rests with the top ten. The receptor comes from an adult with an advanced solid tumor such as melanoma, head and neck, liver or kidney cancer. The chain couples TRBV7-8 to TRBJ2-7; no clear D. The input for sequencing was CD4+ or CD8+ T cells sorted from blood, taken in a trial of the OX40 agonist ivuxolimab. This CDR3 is CASSLYSEDYEQYF. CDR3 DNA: TGTGCCAGCAGCTTATATTCTGAGGACTACGAGCAGTACTTC.